This T cell receptor beta chain stems from a study of early T cells in non-severe SARS-CoV-2 infection. Study background: Sequencing of unsorted whole blood was done on bulk RNA, leaving chains unpaired.

In this sample, this clonotype turned up a few times. From the 5' RACE reads, TCRdb called clonotypes with MiXCR, one entry per CDR3 protein. The table lists 45,000 to 55,000 distinct CDR3 sequences, approximately 9.8% of them singletons. This CDR3 has 15 residues. Germline V CDR1 and CDR2: SGHNT, YENEEA. The V segment lost 8 bases and the J segment 2 bases; nucleotides outside the gene matches: 11. The origin of this receptor is an adult who was a healthcare worker with PCR-confirmed SARS-CoV-2 infection or an uninfected control (not recorded which). The rearrangement links TRBV11-3 to TRBJ1-1; TRBD1 matches 7 bases. Sequencing was carried out using whole blood. In DNA, the CDR3 is TGTGCCAGCGGATCGACAGGGACCCTTAACACTGAAGCTTTCTTT. Translated: CASGSTGTLNTEAFF.